Below, 13 T cell receptor beta chains from the same sample are listed, as sequenced in a study of blood T cell repertoires in COVID-19. Repertoires were generated with immunoSEQ multiplex PCR, while TCRdb's copy carries only in-frame clones and drops some. This table holds some 220,000 clones, about 83% found once. The sample consisted of peripheral blood. The receptors shown here come from a young woman with COVID-19, enrolled during active disease.

V usage is TRBV3-1 (or the pseudogene TRBV3-2) and J usage is TRBJ2-1; a weak D match, TRBD1 (6 bases). The germline V and J ends were trimmed by 4 bases and 2 bases, with 12 bases remaining between them. Per germline, CDR1 LGHDT and CDR2 YNNKEL (reference sequence). The CDR3 length is 15 residues. This chain's CDR3 is CASSRAGETYNEQFF. The CDR3 region has the DNA TGTGCCAGCAGCCGGGCAGGGGAAACCTACAATGAGCAGTTCTTC.

This clone was recorded a few times. The chain is built from TRBV11-2 and TRBJ2-1; weak D call: TRBD1 (6 bases). Trimming pared 4 bases from V and 10 bases from J, leaving 17 bases between. Germline CDR1 SGHAT, CDR2 FQNNGV. CDR3 length: 14 residues. The CDR3: CASSSRQVRLEQFF. CDR3 bases: TGTGCCAGCAGCTCCCGACAGGTTCGGTTAGAGCAGTTCTTC. Variable domain in full (rest from reference TRBV11-2 and TRBJ2-1): EAGVAQSPRYKIIEKRQSVAFWCNPISGHATLYWYQQILGQGPKLLIQFQNNGVVDDSQLPKDRFSAERLKGVDSTLKIQPAKLEDSAVYLCASSSRQVRLEQFFGPGTRLTVL.

This chain connects TRBV7-2 to TRBJ2-5, with D maybe TRBD1 (5 bases). The germline V and J ends were trimmed by 5 bases and 7 bases, with 29 bases remaining between them. Germline CDR1 is SGHTA and CDR2 is FQGNSA. The CDR3 extends over 18 amino acids. For the CDR3, the DNA is TGTGCCAGCAGCAGATTACCCCTCGGCGTCGCTACCCAGGGGACCCAGTACTTC. Residues: CASSRLPLGVATQGTQYF.

The rearrangement uses TRBV5-4 and TRBJ2-7, with a possible D match to TRBD2 (5 bases). CDR1 and CDR2 (germline): SGHNT, YYREEE (reference sequence). The CDR3 has 15 residues. V was shortened by 0 bases and J by 3 bases, with 13 bases between the two germline ends. CDR3 residues: CASSLGRGSGYEQYF. CDR3 DNA: TGTGCCAGCAGCTTGGGACGAGGGAGCGGCTACGAGCAGTACTTC.

In the case of this clone: This specimen includes other DNA sequences encoding the same CDR3. V is TRBV12-3 or TRBV12-4 and J is TRBJ2-7; the match to TRBD1 covers 10 bases. After removal of 6 bases from V and 4 bases from J, the junction contained 3 bases not matched to a gene. This CDR3 spans 13 amino acids. This chain's CDR3 is CASRTGGTYEQYF. DNA for the CDR3: TGTGCCAGCAGGACAGGGGGCACGTACGAGCAGTACTTC.

With respect to this clone: Within the sample, other DNA sequences also encode this same CDR3. The chain links TRBV11-2 to TRBJ2-7; TRBD1 matches at 7 bases. The CDR3 spans 13 residues. The ends lost 5 bases at V and 2 bases at J; junction bases unmatched: 3. Germline loops: CDR1 SGHAT, CDR2 FQNNGV. CDR3 DNA sequence: TGTGCCAGCAGCCCCGGGACAGCCTACGAGCAGTACTTC. Residues: CASSPGTAYEQYF.

The chain is built from TRBV7-2 and TRBJ2-4, with a possible D match to TRBD1 (6 bases). Trimming removed 5 bases at V and 6 bases at J, with 14 bases between. Germline CDR1 SGHTA, CDR2 FQGNSA. The CDR3 is 14 residues long. The CDR3 loop reads CASSPTGLRNIQYF. The CDR3 DNA is TGTGCCAGCAGCCCGACAGGTCTGAGAAACATTCAGTACTTC. The variable domain in full, completed from reference TRBV7-2 and TRBJ2-4, reads GAGVSQSPSNKVTEKGKDVELRCDPISGHTALYWYRQSLGQGLEFLIYFQGNSAPDKSGLPSDRFSAERTGGSVSTLTIQRTQQEDSAVYLCASSPTGLRNIQYFGAGTRLSVL.

This sequence joins TRBV11-2 and TRBJ1-1; D gene unclear. This CDR3 has 12 amino acids. The V end lost 5 bases, the J end lost 9 bases, and 13 bases lay between the germline ends. In germline, CDR1 is SGHAT, CDR2 FQNNGV. The CDR3 loop is CASSLITNQAFF. In DNA form, the CDR3 reads TGTGCCAGCAGCCTGATCACAAATCAAGCTTTCTTT.

This chain links TRBV27 with TRBJ2-7; the match to TRBD1 covers 8 bases. Looked up from germline, CDR1 is MNHEY and CDR2 is SMNVEV (reference sequence). The CDR3 length is 15 residues. V was clipped by 5 bases and J by 2 bases; unmatched bases: 8. The chain's CDR3 is CASSKGQASPYEQYF. In DNA form, the CDR3 reads TGTGCCAGCAGTAAGGGACAGGCTTCCCCCTACGAGCAGTACTTC.

The CDR3 DNA is TGCGCCAGCAGCCAATACCCGGGACTAGCGAACTACGAGCAGTACTTC. The encoded protein is CASSQYPGLANYEQYF. The V call is TRBV4-1, the J call TRBJ2-7, with 10 bases fitting TRBD2. Germline CDR1 and CDR2: MGHRA and YSYEKL. V shed 2 bases and J 3 bases; nucleotides not matched to a gene: 7. This CDR3 spans 16 amino acids.

The table lists this clone with a count of one. The chain links TRBV10-2 to TRBJ1-2; D may be TRBD1 (5 bases). Trimming removed 8 bases from V and 3 bases from J, with 16 bases in between. This CDR3 is built from 14 residues. Germline assignment: CDR1 WSHSY and CDR2 SAAADI. CDR3 nucleotide sequence: TGCGCCAGCGTCGTGGGGGGGAGAGACTATGGCTACACCTTC. Translating gives CASVVGGRDYGYTF.

The J gene is TRBJ1-1, the V gene TRBV6-5; 10 bases match TRBD1. Germline V gene lookup returns CDR1 MNHEY and CDR2 SVGAGI. This CDR3 comprises 14 residues. V lost 8 bases to trimming and J lost 1 base; unmatched junction nucleotides: 4. CDR3 amino acids: CASSRQGANTEAFF. The CDR3 coding sequence is TGTGCCAGCTCAAGACAGGGGGCGAACACTGAAGCTTTCTTT.

The V gene is TRBV27, the J gene TRBJ2-5; D possibly corresponds to TRBD2 (6 bases). Between the trimmed V and J ends, which lost 6 bases and 0 bases, there was a span of 17 bases. Germline loops: CDR1 MNHEY, CDR2 SMNVEV (reference sequence). The CDR3 has 16 amino acids. The CDR3 DNA reads as TGTGCCAGCAGCCGAGGAGGGGTTGGAGACCAAGAGACCCAGTACTTC. Translated: CASSRGGVGDQETQYF.